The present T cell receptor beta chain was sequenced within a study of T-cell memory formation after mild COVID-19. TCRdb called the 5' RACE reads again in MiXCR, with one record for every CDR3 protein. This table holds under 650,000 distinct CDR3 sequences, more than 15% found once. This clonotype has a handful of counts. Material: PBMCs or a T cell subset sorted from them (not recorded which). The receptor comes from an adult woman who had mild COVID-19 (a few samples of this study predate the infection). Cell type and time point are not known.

The CDR3 sequence is CASSEPSGGLKTQYF. The CDR3 DNA follows: TGTGCCAGCAGTGAACCCAGCGGGGGGCTGAAGACCCAGTACTTC. The chain has TRBV2 and TRBJ2-5, with 9 bases that match TRBD2. Germline V gene sequence: CDR1 SNHLY, CDR2 FYNNEI. J was trimmed by 6 bases and V by 2 bases; bases with no gene match: 7. CDR3 length: 15 amino acids.